The 14 T cell receptor beta chains in this list originate from one sample, sequenced in a study of shared clonotypes between healthy human individuals. Libraries were prepared by immunoSEQ multiplex PCR; TCRdb keeps only in-frame clonotypes and omits some of them. Of around 940,000 clones in the sample, around 80% are singletons; the top ten hold about 1.5%. The sample was memory CD4+ T cells sorted from blood. Subset given: CD45RA-negative fraction. All receptors come from a man between 18 and 35 years old in good health.

This clone appeared once. The rearrangement links TRBV10-1 to TRBJ2-7; D not certain. The CDR3 is 12 residues long. Germline-derived CDR1 and CDR2 are WNHNN and SYGVQD (reference sequence). Trimming removed 5 bases from V and 7 bases from J, with 12 bases in between. The DNA of the CDR3 is TGCGCCAGCAGTTTAGGCGCTGGGGAGCAGTACTTC. Translated, it gives CASSLGAGEQYF.

The rearrangement links TRBV9 to TRBJ2-5; D is tentatively TRBD1 or TRBD2 (5 bases each). Germline V lookup: CDR1 SGDLS, CDR2 YYNGEE. The CDR3 is 15 amino acids. V lost 3 bases, J lost 5 bases, and 17 bases lay in between. CDR3 region: CASSGGGFSWETQYF. CDR3 bases: TGTGCCAGCAGCGGTGGGGGATTTAGCTGGGAGACCCAGTACTTC.

The J gene is TRBJ1-2, the V gene TRBV10-3; D unresolved. The length of the CDR3 is 13 residues. Per germline, CDR1 ENHRY and CDR2 SYGVKD. The ends were cut back, 3 bases at V and 1 base at J, with 6 bases in the middle. This CDR3 is CAISDKDNYGYTF. CDR3 sequence (DNA): TGTGCCATCAGTGATAAGGATAACTATGGCTACACCTTC.

This chain uses TRBV5-1 with TRBJ2-1, with TRBD2 matching over 9 bases. This CDR3 is built from 17 residues. J lost 7 bases, V lost 0 bases, and 11 bases had no gene match. Germline loops: CDR1 SGHRS, CDR2 YFSETQ. CDR3 nucleotides: TGCGCCAGCAGCTTGGCCCTAGCGGGGCGGGGGTTAAATGAGCAGTTCTTC. Translation: CASSLALAGRGLNEQFF.

CDR3 sequence (DNA): TGTGCCAGCAGTTCCGTTAGGGACAGTAGTTCGGATGGCTACACCTTC. Protein product: CASSSVRDSSSDGYTF. The chain uses TRBV27 and TRBJ1-2, with 7 bases identical to TRBD1. The length of the CDR3 is 16 residues. CDR1 is MNHEY, CDR2 SMNVEV, per germline (reference sequence). V shed 4 bases, J shed 6 bases, and the junction held 14 bases outside the gene matches.

The CDR3 reads CASSPSGVTYNEQFF. In DNA, the CDR3 is TGTGCCAGCAGTCCTAGCGGGGTAACCTACAATGAGCAGTTCTTC. This rearrangement joins TRBV6-5 to TRBJ2-1; 9 nucleotides line up with TRBD2. Trimming at V came to 5 bases and at J to 2 bases, leaving 4 bases not matched to a gene. The CDR3 consists of 15 residues. Germline V gene lookup returns CDR1 MNHEY and CDR2 SVGAGI.

The V and J genes are TRBV7-7 and TRBJ1-3; D might be TRBD1 (6 bases). The CDR3 sequence is 12 residues long. Per the germline V gene, CDR1 is SSHAT and CDR2 is FNYEAQ (reference sequence). CDR3 loop: CPNQGHGNTIYF. In DNA, the CDR3 is TGTCCCAACCAGGGGCACGGAAACACCATATATTTT.

The V gene is TRBV5-6, the J gene TRBJ1-5, with D perhaps matching TRBD1 (6 bases). The CDR3 runs to 16 residues. Trimming left V 2 bases short and J 0 bases short, with 12 bases between. CDR1 is SGHDT, CDR2 YYEEEE, per germline. This CDR3 is CASSFRGGDSNQPQHF. CDR3 coding DNA: TGTGCCAGCAGCTTCCGTGGGGGCGATAGCAATCAGCCCCAGCATTTT.

A single count supports this clone. The chain recombines TRBV5-1 with TRBJ1-4; D unclear. Trimming removed 3 bases at V and 6 bases at J, with 12 bases between. The CDR3 spans 14 residues. Per the germline V gene, CDR1 is SGHRS and CDR2 is YFSETQ. The CDR3, as DNA: TGCGCCAGCAGCTCGAACGGACTGGATGAAAAACTGTTTTTT. Amino acid sequence: CASSSNGLDEKLFF.

CDR3 region: CASSPGGTSYNEQFF. In DNA form, the CDR3 reads TGTGCCAGCAGCCCCGGAGGGACCTCTTACAATGAGCAGTTCTTC. The chain is built from TRBV11-3 and TRBJ2-1; TRBD2 is a possible D gene (6 bases). CDR3 size: 15 residues. The ends were cut back, 5 bases at V and 4 bases at J, with 15 bases in the middle. CDR1 SGHNT and CDR2 YENEEA come from the germline V gene.

The chain employs TRBV11-2 and TRBJ2-6; D uncertain. CDR3 length: 18 amino acids. Germline CDR1 reads SGHAT; CDR2 reads FQNNGV. The germline V and J ends were trimmed by 5 bases and 5 bases, with 22 bases remaining between them. The CDR3 protein is CASSGDTKQQSRANVLTF. CDR3 bases: TGTGCCAGCAGCGGGGATACAAAGCAACAAAGTCGGGCCAACGTCCTGACTTTC.

The table lists this clone with a few counts. The CDR3 nucleotides are TGTGCCAGCAGCCGGCCGGGCGGCCGGGTTCAGTACTTC. Protein sequence: CASSRPGGRVQYF. J is TRBJ2-4 and V is TRBV11-2, with unresolved D. CDR3 length equals 13 residues. The V and J ends lost 5 bases and 11 bases respectively, with 16 bases between them. From germline, CDR1 is SGHAT and CDR2 FQNNGV.

CDR3 sequence reads: CASSLEAAYNEQFF. The CDR3 coding sequence is TGTGCCAGCAGCTTAGAGGCCGCCTACAATGAGCAGTTCTTC. J is TRBJ2-1 and V is TRBV7-2; no clear D gene. V was shortened by 1 base and J by 2 bases, with 6 bases between the two germline ends. The CDR3 has 14 residues. In germline, CDR1 is SGHTA, CDR2 FQGNSA.

Here the CDR3 DNA reads TGTGCCAGCTCACCAGTCTGGACAGGGGAAGAGACCCAGTACTTC. Its protein product is CASSPVWTGEETQYF. The chain has TRBV18 and TRBJ2-5, with 9 bases identical to TRBD1. The germline V gene encodes CDR1 KGHSH and CDR2 LQKENI. The CDR3 contains 15 residues. J lost 3 bases, V lost 2 bases, and 4 bases had no gene match. Together with reference TRBV18 and TRBJ2-5, the CDR3 gives the full variable domain: NAGVMQNPRHLVRRRGQEARLRCSPMKGHSHVYWYRQLPEEGLKFMVYLQKENIIDESGMPKERFSAEFPKEGPSILRIQQVVRGDSAAYFCASSPVWTGEETQYFGPGTRLLVL.